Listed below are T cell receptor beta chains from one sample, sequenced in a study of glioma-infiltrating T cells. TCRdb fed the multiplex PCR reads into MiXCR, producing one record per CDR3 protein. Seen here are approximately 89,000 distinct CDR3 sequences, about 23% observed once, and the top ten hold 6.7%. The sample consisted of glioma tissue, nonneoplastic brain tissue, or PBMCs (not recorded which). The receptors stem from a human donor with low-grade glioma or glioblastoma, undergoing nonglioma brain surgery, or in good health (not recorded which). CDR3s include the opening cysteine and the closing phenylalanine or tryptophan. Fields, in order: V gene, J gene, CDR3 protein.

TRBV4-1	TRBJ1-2	CASSQDIPTGTYGYTF
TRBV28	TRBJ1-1	CASYSGVNTEAFF
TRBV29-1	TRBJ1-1	CSVARPNTEAFF
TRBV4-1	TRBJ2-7	CASSQEFSYEQYF
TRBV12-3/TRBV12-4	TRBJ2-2	CASRPDYTGELFF
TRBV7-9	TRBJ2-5	CASSLGTAQETQYF
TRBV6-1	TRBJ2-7	CASYLAGAPTQQYF
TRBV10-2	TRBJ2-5	CASSDPGQAKETQYF
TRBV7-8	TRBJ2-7	CASSLLQGISYEQYF
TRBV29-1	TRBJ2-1	CSVEPWSGGVYNEQFF
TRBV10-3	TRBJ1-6	CAIRERGESPLHF
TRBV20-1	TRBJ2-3	CSVIDQGSGAQQYF
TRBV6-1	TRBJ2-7	CASSDDWDRPYPTYEQYF
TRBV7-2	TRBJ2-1	CASSHLGEPYNEQFF
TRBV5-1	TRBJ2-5	CASSLVQGAGETQYF
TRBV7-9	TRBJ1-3	CASSYRFSGNTIYF
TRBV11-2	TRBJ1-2	CASRGYGYTF
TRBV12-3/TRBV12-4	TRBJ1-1	CASIPGGADTEAFF
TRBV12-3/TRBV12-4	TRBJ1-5	CASRQWTGYSNQPQHF
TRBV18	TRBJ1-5	CASSPDGQERPQHF
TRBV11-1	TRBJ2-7	CASSPDREGYNEQYF
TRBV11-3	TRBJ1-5	CASSFKGFWEKNRNQPQHF
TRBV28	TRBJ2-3	CASSLGGGSADTQYF
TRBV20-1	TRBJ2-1	CSARVPGPIYNEQFF
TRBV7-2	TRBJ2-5	CASSLEAQAVQETQYF
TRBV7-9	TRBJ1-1	CASSLSRVENTEAFF
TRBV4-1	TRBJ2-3	CASSQEVSRADTQYF
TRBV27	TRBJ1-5	CASSPIRKGQPQHF
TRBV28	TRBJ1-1	CASSSARGRYTEAFF
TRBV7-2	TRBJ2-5	CASSLASVQETQYF
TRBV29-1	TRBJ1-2	CSVEQGRNGYTF
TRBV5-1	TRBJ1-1	CASSWALNTEAFF
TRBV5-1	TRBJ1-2	CASSRQAEGYTF
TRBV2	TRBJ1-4	CASSEIGRGPNEKLFF
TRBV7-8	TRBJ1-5	CASSLDDGHSNQPQHF
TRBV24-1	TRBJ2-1	CATSGSDSPYNGQFF
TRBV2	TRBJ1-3	CASSESLSGQRRRNTIYF
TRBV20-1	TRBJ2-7	CSARVTGREQYF
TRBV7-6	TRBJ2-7	CASSLLGTGDEQYF
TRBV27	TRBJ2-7	CASSLTSGPYEQYF
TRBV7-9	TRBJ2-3	CASSRVDTQYF
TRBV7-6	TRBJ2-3	CASSRWTSGSRTDTQYF
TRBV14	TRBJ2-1	CASSQAGAVGHPFF
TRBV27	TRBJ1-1	CASREGSEAFF
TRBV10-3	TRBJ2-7	CAISTSGSYEQYF
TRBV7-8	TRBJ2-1	CASSYGWTSGGADEQFF
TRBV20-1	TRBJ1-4	CSGLQGGKLFF
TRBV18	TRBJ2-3	CASSPYAGTDTQYF
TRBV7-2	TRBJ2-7	CASSHREKQYF
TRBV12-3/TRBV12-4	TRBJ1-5	CASSFGGFSNQPQHF